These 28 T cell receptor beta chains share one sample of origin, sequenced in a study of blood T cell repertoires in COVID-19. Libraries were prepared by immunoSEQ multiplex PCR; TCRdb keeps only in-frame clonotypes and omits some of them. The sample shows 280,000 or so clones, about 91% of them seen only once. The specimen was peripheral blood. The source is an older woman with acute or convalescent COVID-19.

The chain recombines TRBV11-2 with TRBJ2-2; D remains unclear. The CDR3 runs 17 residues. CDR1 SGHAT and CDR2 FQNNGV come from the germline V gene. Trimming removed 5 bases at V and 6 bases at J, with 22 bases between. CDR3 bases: TGTGCCAGCAGCGAACGCGTTGGCAGGATATTCCCCGGGGAGCTGTTTTTT. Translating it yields CASSERVGRIFPGELFF. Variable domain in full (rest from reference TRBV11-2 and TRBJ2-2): EAGVAQSPRYKIIEKRQSVAFWCNPISGHATLYWYQQILGQGPKLLIQFQNNGVVDDSQLPKDRFSAERLKGVDSTLKIQPAKLEDSAVYLCASSERVGRIFPGELFFGEGSRLTVL.

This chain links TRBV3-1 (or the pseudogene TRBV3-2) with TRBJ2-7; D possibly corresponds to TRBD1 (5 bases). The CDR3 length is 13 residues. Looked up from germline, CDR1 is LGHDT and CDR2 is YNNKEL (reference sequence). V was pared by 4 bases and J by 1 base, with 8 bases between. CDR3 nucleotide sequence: TGTGCCAGCAGCCGCCGACAGTCCTACGAGCAGTACTTC. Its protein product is CASSRRQSYEQYF.

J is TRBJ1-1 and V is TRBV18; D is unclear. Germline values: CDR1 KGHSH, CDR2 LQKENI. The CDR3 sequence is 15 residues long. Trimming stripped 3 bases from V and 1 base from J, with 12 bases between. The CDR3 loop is CASSPSGGRNTEAFF. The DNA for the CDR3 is TGTGCCAGCTCACCCTCAGGAGGGAGGAACACTGAAGCTTTCTTT.

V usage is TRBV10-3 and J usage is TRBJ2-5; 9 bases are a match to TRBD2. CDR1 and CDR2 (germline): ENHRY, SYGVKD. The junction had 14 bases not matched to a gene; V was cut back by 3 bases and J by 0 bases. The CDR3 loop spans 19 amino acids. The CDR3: CAISDPPGAGGPYQETQYF. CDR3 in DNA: TGTGCCATCAGTGATCCCCCCGGGGCGGGGGGGCCCTACCAAGAGACCCAGTACTTC.

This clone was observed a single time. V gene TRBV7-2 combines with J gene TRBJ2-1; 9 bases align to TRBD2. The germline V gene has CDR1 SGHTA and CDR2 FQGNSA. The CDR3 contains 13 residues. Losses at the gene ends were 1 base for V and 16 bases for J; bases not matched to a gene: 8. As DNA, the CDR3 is TGTGCCAGCAGCTTAGGTCTCGCGGGGGGGCACTTCTTC. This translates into CASSLGLAGGHFF.

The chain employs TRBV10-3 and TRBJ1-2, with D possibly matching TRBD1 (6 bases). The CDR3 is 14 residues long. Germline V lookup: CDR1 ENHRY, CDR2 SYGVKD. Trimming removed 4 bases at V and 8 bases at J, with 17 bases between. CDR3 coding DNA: TGTGCCATCAGTGGGGAGGGGACAAGATACGGCTACACCTTC. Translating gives CAISGEGTRYGYTF.

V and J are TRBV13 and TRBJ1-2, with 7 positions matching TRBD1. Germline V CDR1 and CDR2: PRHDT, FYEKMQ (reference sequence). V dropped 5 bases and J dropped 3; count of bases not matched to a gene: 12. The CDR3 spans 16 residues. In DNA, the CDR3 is TGTGCCAGCAGCGCCAGACAGGGCTTCAACGACTATGGCTACACCTTC. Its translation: CASSARQGFNDYGYTF.

The CDR3 DNA is TGTGCCAGTAGTAGATCCAGGTGGGCAGAGACCCAGTACTTC. It encodes CASSRSRWAETQYF. The chain has TRBV19 and TRBJ2-5, with unresolved D. Germline values: CDR1 LNHDA, CDR2 SQIVND (reference sequence). This CDR3 region has 14 residues. V was shortened by 4 bases and J by 4 bases, with 13 bases between the two germline ends.

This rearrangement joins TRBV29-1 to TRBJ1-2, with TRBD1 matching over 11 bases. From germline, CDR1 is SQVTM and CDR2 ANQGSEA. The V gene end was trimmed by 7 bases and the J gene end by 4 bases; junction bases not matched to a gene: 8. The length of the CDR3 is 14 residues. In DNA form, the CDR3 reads TGCAGCGCTGTGGGACAGGGGGTTCGCTATGGCTACACCTTC. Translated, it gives CSAVGQGVRYGYTF.

The chain's CDR3 is CASSLLAPTDTQYF. CDR3 coding DNA: TGTGCCAGCAGCCTACTAGCGCCCACAGATACGCAGTATTTT. The genes are TRBV7-3 and TRBJ2-3; 7 positions agree with TRBD2. With V trimmed by 5 bases and J by 2 bases, 4 bases remained unmatched. Germline CDR1 and CDR2: SGHTA and FQGTGA. This CDR3 is 14 amino acids long.

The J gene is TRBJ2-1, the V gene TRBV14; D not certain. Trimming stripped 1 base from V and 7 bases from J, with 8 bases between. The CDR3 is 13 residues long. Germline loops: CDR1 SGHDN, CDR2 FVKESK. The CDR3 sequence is CASSQVAGNEQFF. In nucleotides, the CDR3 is TGTGCCAGCAGCCAAGTAGCCGGTAATGAGCAGTTCTTC. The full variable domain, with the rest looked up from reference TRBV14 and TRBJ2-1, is EAGVTQFPSHSVIEKGQTVTLRCDPISGHDNLYWYRRVMGKEIKFLLHFVKESKQDESGMPNNRFLAERTGGTYSTLKVQPAELEDSGVYFCASSQVAGNEQFFGPGTRLTVL.

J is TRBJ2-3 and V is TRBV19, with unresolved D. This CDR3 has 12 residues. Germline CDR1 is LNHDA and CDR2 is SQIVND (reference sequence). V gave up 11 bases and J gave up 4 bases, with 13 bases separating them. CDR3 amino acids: CASGIPADTQYF. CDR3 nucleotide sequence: TGTGCCTCAGGTATACCTGCAGATACGCAGTATTTT.

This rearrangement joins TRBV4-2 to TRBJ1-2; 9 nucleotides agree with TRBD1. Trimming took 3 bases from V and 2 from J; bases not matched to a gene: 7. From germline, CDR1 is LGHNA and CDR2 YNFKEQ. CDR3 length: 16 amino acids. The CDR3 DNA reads TGTGCCAGCAGCCAGGCTACAGGGGGCGCGAACTATGGCTACACCTTC. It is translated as CASSQATGGANYGYTF.

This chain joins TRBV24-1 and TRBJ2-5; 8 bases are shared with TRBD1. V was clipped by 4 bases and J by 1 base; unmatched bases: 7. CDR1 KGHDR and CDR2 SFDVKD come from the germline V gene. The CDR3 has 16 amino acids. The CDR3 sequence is CATSDRRGRGQETQYF. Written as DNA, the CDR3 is TGTGCCACCAGTGACCGCAGGGGGCGCGGCCAAGAGACCCAGTACTTC.

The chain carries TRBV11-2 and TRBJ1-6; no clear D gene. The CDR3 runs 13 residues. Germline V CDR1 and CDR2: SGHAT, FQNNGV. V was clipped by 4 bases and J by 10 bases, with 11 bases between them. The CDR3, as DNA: TGTGCCAGCAGCTGGATCGGCGGATCACCCCTCCACTTT. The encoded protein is CASSWIGGSPLHF.

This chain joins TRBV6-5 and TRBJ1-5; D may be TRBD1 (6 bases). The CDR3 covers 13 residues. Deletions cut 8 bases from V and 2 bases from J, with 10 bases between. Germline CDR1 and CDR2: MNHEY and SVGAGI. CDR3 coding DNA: TGTGCCAGCTCGGACAGCGGCAATCAGCCCCAGCATTTT. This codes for CASSDSGNQPQHF.

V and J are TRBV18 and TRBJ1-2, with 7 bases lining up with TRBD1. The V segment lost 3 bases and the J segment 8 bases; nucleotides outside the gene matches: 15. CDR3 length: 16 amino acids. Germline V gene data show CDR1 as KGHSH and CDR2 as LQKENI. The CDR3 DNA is TGTGCCAGCTCACCGGTAACAGGGGACACCGGAGGGGGCTACACCTTC. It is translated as CASSPVTGDTGGGYTF.

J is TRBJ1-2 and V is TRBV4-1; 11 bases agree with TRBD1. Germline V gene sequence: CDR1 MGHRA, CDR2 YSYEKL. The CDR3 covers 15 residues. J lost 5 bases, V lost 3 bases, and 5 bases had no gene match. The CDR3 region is CASSHPGQGEYGYTF. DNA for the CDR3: TGCGCCAGCAGCCACCCGGGACAGGGGGAATATGGCTACACCTTC.

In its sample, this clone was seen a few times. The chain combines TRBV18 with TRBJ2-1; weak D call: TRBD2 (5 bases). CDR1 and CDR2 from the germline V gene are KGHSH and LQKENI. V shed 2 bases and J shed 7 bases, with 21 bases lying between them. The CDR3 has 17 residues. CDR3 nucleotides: TGTGCCAGCTCACCAGGAGGTGTAGGTCCGCTGAGAAATGAGCAGTTCTTC. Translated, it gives CASSPGGVGPLRNEQFF.

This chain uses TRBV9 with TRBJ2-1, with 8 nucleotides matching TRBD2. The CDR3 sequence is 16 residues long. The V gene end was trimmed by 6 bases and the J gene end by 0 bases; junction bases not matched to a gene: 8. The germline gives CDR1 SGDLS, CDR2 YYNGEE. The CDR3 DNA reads TGTGCCAGCAAGAAGATAGCGGGAAGCTCCTACAATGAGCAGTTCTTC. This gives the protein CASKKIAGSSYNEQFF.

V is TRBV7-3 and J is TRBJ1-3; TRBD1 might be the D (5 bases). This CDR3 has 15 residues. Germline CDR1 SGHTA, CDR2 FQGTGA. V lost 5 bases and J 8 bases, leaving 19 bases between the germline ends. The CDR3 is CASSRGSGLADTIYF. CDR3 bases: TGTGCCAGCAGCCGGGGGTCAGGGCTGGCGGACACCATATATTTT.

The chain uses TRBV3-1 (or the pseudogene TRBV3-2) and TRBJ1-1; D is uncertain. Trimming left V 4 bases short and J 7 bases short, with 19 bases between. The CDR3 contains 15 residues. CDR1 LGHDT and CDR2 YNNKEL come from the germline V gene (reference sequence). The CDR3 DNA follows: TGTGCCAGCAGCCTAGGAGCAGTGGGAGAACTTGAAGCTTTCTTT. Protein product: CASSLGAVGELEAFF.

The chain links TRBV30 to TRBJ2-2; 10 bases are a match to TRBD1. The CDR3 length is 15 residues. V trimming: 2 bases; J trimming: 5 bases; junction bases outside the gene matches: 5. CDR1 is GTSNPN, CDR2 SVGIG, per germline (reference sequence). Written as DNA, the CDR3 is TGTGCCTGGAGTCCGGGACAGGGGCTAACCGGGGAGCTGTTTTTT. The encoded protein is CAWSPGQGLTGELFF.

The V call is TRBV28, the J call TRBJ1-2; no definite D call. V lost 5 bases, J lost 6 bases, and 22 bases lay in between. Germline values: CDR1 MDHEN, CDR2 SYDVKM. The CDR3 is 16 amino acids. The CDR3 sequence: CASSPRYVLVSDGYTF. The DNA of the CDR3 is TGTGCCAGCAGTCCCCGTTATGTGCTAGTTTCGGATGGCTACACCTTC.

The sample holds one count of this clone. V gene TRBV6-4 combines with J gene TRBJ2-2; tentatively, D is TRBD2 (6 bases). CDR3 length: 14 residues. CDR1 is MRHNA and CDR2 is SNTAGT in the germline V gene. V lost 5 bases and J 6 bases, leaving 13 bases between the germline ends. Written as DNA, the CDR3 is TGTGCCAGCAGTCCGACTAGTATCCCCGGGGAGCTGTTTTTT. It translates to CASSPTSIPGELFF.

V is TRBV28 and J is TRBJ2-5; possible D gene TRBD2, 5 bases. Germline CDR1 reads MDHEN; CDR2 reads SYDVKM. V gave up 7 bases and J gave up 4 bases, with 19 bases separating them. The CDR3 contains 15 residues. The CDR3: CASTPMWERVETQYF. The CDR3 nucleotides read TGTGCCAGCACCCCCATGTGGGAGAGGGTAGAGACCCAGTACTTC.

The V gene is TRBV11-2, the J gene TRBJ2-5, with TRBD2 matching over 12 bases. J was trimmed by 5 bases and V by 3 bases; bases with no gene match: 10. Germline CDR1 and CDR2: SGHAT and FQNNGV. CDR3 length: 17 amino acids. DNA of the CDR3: TGTGCCAGCAGCTTGGGCCAGATACTAGCGGGAGGCGAGACCCAGTACTTC. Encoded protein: CASSLGQILAGGETQYF.

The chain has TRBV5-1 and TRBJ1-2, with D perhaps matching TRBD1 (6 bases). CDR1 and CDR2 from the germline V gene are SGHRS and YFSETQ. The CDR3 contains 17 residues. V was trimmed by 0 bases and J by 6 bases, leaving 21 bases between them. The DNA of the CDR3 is TGCGCCAGCAGCTTGGCTGGGGACCCACAGGGTACTAATGGCTACACCTTC. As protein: CASSLAGDPQGTNGYTF.